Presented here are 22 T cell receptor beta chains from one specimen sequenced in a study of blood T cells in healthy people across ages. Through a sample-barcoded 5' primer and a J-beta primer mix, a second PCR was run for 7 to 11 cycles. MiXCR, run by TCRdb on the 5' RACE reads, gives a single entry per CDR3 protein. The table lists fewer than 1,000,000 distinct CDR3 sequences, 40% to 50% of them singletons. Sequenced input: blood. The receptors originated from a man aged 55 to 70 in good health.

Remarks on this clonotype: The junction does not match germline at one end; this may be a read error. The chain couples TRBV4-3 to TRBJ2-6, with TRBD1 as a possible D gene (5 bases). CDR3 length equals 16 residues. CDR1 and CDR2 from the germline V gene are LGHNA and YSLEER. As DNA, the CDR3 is TGCGCCAGCAGCCAAGATCGATTCCCTGGGGCCAACGTCCTGGCTTTC. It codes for CASSQDRFPGANVLAF.

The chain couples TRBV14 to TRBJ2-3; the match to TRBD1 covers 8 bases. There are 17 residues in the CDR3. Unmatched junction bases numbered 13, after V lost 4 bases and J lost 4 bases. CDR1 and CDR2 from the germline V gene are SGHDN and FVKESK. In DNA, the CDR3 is TGTGCCAGCAGCCGCCGACCTCAGGGGGCTGGCCCAGATACGCAGTATTTT. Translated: CASSRRPQGAGPDTQYF.

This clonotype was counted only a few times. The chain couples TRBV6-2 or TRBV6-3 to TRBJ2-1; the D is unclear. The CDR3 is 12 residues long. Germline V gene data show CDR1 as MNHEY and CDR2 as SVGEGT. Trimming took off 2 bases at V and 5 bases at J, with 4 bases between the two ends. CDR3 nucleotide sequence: TGTGCCAGCAGTTACCTCCACAATGAGCAGTTCTTC. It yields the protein CASSYLHNEQFF.

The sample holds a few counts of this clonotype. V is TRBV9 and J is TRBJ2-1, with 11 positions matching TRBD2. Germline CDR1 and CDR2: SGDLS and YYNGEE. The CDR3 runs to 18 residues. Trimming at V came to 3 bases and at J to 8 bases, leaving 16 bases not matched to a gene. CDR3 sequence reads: CASSGLAGGLGFVHEQFF. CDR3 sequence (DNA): TGTGCCAGCAGCGGGTTAGCGGGGGGGCTCGGTTTCGTCCATGAGCAGTTCTTC.

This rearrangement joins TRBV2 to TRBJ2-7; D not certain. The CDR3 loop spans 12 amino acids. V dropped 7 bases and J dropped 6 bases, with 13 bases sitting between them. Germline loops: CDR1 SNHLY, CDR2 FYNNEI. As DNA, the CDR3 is TGTGCCAGCACCCGAGGATTGGGCGAGCAGTACTTC. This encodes CASTRGLGEQYF. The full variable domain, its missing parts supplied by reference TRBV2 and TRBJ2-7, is EPEVTQTPSHQVTQMGQEVILRCVPISNHLYFYWYRQILGQKVEFLVSFYNNEISEKSEIFDDQFSVERPDGSNFTLKIRSTKLEDSAMYFCASTRGLGEQYFGPGTRLTVT.

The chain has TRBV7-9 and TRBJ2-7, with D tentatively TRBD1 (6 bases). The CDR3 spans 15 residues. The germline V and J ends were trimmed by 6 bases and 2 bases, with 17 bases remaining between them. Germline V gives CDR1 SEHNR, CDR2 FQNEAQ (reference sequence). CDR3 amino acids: CASSTAGVWAYEQYF. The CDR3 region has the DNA TGTGCCAGCAGTACAGCAGGGGTATGGGCCTACGAGCAGTACTTC.

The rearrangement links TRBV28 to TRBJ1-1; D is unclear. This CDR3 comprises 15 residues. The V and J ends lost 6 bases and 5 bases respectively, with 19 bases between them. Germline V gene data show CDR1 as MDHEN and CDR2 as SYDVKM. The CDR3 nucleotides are TGTGCCAGCAGCCCCATCACGAAGGTGGTTACTGAAGCTTTCTTT. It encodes CASSPITKVVTEAFF.

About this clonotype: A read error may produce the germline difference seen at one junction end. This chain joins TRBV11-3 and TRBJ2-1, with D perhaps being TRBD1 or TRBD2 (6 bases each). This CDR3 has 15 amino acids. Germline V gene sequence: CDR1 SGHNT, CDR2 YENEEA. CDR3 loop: CASGLRGQNYNEQFF. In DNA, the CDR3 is TGTGCCAGCGGCTTACGGGGGCAAAACTACAATGAGCAGTTCTTC.

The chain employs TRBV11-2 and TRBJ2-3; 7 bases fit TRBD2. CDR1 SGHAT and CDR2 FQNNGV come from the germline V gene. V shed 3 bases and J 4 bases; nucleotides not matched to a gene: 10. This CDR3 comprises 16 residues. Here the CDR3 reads CASSFSYSRGADTQYF. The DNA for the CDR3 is TGTGCCAGCAGCTTTTCCTATAGTCGGGGGGCAGATACGCAGTATTTT.

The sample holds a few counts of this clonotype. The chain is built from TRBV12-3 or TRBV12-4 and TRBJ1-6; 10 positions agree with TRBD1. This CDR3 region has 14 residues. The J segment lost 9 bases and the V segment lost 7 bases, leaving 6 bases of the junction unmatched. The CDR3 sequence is CASTRDRGGSPLHF. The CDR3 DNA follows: TGTGCCAGCACCCGGGACAGGGGTGGTTCACCCCTCCACTTT.

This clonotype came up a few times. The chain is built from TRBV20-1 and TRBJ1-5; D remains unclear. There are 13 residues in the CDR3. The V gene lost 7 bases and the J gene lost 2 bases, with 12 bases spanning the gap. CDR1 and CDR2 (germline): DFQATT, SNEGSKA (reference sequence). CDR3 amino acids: CSVGGKGNQPQHF. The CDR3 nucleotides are TGCAGTGTAGGAGGGAAAGGCAATCAGCCCCAGCATTTT.

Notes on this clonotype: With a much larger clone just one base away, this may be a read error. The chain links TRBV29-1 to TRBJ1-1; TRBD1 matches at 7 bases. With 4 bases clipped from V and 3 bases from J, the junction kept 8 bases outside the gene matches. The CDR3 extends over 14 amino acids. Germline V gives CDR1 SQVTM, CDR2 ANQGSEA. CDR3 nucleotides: TGCAGCGTTGTTGGCGGGCAGGGGGACACTGAAGCTTTCTTT. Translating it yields CSVVGGQGDTEAFF.

The CDR3 coding sequence is TGTGCCAGCAGCGTTTTCCCGGGCAGACACACTGAAGCTTTCTTT. Protein sequence: CASSVFPGRHTEAFF. This chain links TRBV9 with TRBJ1-1; D remains unclear. In germline, CDR1 is SGDLS, CDR2 YYNGEE. The germline V and J ends were trimmed by 2 bases and 3 bases, with 14 bases remaining between them. The CDR3 runs 15 residues.

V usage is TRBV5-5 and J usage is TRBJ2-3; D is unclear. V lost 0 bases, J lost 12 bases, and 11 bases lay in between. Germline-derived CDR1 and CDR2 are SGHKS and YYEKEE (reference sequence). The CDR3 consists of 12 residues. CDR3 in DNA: TGTGCCAGCAGCTTGGGGCTAGGGAACCAGTATTTT. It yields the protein CASSLGLGNQYF.

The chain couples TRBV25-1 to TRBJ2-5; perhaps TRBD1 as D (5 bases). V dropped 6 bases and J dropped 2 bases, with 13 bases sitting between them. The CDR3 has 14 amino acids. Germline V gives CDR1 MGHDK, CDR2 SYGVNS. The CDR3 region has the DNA TGTGCCAGCAGGAGAGGACACGATCAAGAGACCCAGTACTTC. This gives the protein CASRRGHDQETQYF. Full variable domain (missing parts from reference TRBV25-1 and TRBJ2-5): EADIYQTPRYLVIGTGKKITLECSQTMGHDKMYWYQQDPGMELHLIHYSYGVNSTEKGDLSSESTVSRIRTEHFPLTLESARPSHTSQYLCASRRGHDQETQYFGPGTRLLVL.

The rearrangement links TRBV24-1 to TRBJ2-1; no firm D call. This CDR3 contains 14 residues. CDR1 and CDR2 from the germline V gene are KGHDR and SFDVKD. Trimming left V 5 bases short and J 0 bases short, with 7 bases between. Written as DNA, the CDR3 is TGTGCCACCAGTGGGCAGGTCTCCTACAATGAGCAGTTCTTC. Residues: CATSGQVSYNEQFF.

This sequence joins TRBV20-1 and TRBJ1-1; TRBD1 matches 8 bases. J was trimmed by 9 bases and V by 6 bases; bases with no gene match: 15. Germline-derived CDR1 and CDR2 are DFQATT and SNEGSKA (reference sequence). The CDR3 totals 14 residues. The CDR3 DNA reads TGCAGTGCGCCAACGACAGGGGAAGATTTAAAAGCTTTCTTT. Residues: CSAPTTGEDLKAFF.

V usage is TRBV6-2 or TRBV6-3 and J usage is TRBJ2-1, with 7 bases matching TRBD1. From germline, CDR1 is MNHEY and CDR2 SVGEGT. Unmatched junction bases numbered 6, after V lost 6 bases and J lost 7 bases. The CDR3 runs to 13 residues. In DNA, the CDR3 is TGTGCCAGCAGGAATGAGACAGGGAATGAGCAGTTCTTC. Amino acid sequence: CASRNETGNEQFF.

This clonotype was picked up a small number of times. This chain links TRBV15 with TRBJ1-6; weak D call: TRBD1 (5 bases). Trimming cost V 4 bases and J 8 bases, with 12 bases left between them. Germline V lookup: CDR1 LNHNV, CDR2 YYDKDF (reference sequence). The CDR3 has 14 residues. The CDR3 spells CATSNGQGDSPLHF. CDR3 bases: TGTGCCACCAGCAACGGGCAGGGAGATTCACCCCTCCACTTT. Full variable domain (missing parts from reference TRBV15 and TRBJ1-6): DAMVIQNPRYQVTQFGKPVTLSCSQTLNHNVMYWYQQKSSQAPKLLFHYYDKDFNNEADTPDNFQSRRPNTSFCFLDIRSPGLGDTAMYLCATSNGQGDSPLHFGNGTRLTVT.

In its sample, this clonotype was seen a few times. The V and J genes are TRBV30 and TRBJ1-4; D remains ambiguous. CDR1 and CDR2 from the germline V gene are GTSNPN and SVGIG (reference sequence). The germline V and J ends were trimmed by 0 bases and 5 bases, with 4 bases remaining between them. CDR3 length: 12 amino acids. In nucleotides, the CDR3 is TGTGCCTGGAGTGTCCAAAATGAAAAACTGTTTTTT. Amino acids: CAWSVQNEKLFF.

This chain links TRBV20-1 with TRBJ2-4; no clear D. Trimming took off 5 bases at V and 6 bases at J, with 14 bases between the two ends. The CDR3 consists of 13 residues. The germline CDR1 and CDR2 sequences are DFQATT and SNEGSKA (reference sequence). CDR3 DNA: TGCAGTGCTCCCCCCGGGCCCCCAAACATTCAGTACTTC. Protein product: CSAPPGPPNIQYF.

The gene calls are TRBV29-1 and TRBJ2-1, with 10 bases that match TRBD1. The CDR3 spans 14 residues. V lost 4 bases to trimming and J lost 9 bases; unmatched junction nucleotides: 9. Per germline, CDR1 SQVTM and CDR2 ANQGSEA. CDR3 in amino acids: CSVVTDRGSFEQFF. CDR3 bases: TGCAGCGTTGTGACGGACAGGGGGAGCTTTGAGCAGTTCTTC.